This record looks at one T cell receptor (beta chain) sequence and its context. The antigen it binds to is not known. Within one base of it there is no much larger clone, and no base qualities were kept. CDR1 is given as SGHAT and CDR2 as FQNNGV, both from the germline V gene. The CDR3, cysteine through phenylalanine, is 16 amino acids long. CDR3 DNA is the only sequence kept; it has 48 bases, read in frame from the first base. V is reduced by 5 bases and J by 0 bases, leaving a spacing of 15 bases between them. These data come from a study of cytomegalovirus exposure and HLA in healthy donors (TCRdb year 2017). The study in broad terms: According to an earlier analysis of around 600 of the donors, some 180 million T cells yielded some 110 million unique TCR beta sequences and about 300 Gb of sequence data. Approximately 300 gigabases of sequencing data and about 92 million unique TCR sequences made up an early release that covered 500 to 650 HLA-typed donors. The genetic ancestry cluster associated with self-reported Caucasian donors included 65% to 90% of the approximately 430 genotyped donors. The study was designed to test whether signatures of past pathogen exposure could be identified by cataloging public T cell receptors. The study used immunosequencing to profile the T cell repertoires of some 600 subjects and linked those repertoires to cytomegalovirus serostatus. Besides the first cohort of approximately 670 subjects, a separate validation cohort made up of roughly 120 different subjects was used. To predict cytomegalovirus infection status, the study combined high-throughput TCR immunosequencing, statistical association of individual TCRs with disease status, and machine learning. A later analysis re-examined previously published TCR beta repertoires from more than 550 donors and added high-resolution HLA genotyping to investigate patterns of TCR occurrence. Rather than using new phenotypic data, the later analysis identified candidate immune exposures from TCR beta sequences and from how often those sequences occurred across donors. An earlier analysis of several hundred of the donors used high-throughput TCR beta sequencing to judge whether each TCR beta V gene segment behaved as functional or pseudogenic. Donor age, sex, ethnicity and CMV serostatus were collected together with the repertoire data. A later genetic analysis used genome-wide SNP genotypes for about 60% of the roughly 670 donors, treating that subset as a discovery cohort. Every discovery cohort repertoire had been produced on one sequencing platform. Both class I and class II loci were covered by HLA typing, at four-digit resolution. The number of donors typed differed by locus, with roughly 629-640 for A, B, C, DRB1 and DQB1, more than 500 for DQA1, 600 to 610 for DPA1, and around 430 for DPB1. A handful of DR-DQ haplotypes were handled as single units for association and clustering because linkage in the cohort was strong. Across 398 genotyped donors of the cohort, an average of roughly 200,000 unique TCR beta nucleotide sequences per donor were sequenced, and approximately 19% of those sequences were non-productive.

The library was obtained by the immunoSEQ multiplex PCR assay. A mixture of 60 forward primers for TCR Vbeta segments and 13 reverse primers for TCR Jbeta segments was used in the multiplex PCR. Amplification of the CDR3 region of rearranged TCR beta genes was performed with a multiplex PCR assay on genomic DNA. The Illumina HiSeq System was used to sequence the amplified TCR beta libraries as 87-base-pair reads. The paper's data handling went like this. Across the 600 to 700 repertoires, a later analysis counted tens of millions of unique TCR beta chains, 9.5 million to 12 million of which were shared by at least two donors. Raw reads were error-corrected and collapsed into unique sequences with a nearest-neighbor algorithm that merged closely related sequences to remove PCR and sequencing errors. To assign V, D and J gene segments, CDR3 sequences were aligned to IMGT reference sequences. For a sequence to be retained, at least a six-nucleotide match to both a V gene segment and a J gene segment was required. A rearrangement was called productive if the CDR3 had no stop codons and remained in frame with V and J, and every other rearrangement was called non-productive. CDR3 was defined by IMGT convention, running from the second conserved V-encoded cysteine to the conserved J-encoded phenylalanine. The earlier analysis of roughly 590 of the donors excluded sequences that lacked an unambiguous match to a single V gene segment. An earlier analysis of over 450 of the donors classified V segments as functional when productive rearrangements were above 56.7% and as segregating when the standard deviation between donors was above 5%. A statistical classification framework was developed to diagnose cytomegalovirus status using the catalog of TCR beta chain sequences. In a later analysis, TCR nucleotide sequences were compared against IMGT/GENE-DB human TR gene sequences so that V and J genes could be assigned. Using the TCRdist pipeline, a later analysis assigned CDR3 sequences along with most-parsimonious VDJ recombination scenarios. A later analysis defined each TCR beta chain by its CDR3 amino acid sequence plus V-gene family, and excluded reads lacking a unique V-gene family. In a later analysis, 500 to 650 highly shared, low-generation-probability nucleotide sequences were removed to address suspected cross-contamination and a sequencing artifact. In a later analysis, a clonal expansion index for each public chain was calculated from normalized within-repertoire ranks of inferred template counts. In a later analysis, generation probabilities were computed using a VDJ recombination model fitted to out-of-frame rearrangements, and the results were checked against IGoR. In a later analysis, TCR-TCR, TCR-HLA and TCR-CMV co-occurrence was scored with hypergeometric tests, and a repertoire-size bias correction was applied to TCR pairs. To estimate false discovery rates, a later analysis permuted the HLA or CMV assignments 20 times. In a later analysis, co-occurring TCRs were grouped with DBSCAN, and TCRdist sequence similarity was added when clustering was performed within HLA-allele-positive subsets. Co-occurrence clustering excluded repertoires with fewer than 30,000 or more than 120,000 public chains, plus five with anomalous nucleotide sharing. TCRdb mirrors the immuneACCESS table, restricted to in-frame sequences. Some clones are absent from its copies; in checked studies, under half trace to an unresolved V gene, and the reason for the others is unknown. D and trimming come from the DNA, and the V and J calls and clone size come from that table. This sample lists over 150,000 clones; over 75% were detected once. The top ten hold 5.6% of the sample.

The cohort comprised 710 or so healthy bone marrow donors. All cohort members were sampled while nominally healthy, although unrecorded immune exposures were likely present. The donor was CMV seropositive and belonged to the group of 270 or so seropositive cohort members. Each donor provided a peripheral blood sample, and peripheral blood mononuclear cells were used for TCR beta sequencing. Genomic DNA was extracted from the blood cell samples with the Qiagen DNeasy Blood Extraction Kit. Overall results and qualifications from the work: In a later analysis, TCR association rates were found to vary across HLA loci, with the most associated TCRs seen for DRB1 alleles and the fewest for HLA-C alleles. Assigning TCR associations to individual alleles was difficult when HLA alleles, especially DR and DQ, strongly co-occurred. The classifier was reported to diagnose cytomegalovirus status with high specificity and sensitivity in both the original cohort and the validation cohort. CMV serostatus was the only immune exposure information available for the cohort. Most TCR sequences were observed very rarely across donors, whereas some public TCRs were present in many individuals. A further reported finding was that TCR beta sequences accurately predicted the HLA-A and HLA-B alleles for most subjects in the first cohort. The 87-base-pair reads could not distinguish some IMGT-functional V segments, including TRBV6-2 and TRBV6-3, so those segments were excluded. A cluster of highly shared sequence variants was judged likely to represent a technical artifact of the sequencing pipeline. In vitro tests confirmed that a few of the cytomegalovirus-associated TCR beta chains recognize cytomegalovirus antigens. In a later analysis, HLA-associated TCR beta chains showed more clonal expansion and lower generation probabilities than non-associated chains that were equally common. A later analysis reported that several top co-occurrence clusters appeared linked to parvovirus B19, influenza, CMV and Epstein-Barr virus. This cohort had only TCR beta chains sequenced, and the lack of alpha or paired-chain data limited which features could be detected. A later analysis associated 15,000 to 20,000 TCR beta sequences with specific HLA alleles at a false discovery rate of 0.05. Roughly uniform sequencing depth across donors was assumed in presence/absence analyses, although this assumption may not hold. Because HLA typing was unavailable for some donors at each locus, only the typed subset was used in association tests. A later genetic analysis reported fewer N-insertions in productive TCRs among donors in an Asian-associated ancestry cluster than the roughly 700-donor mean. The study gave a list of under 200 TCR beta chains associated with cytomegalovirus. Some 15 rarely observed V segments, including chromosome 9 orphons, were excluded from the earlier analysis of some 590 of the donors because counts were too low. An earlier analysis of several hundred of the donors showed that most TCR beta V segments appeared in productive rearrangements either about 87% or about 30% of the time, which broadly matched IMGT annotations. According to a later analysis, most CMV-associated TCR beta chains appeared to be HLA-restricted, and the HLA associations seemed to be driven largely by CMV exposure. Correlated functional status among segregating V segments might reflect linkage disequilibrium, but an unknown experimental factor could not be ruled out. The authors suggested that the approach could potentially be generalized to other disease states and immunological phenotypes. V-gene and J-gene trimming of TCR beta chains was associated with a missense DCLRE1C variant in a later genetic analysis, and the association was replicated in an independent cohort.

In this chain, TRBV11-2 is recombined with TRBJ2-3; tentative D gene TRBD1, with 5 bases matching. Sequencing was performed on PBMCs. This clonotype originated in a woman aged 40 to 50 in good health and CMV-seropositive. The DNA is TGTGCCAGCAGCCCTGGACACGGATCAAGCACAGATACGCAGTATTTT. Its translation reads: CASSPGHGSSTDTQYF.